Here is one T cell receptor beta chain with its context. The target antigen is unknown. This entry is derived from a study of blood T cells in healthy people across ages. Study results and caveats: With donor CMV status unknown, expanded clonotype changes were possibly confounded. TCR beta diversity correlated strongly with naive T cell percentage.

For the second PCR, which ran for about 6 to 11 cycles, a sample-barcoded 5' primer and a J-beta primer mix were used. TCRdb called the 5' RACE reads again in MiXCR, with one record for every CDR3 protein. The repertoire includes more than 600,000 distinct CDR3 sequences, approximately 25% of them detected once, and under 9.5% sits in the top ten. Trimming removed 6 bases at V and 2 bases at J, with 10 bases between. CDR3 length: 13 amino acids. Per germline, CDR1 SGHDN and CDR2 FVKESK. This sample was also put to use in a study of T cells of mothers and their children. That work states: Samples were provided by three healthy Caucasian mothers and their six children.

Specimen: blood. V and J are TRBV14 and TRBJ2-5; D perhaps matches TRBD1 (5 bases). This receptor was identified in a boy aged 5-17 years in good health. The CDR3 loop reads CASRRTTQETQYF. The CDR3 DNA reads TGTGCCAGCAGACGGACAACACAAGAGACCCAGTACTTC.